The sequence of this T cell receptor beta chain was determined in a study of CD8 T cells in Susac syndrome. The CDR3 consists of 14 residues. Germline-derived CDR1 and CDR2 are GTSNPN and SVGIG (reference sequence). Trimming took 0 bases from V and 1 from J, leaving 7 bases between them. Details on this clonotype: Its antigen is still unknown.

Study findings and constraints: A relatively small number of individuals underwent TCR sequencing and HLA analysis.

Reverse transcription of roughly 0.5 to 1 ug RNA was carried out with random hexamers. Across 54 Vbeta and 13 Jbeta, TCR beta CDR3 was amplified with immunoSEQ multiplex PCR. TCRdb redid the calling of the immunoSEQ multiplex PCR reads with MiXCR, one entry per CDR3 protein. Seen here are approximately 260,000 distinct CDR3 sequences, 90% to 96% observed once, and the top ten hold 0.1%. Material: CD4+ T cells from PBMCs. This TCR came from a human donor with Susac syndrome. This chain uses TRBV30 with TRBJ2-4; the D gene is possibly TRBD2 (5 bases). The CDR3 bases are TGTGCCTGGAGTGTACGGAGGGCCAAAAACATTCAGTACTTC. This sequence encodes CAWSVRRAKNIQYF. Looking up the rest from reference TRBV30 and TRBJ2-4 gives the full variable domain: SQTIHQWPATLVQPVGSPLSLECTVEGTSNPNLYWYRQAAGRGLQLLFYSVGIGQISSEVPQNLSASRPQDRQFILSSKKLLLSDSGFYLCAWSVRRAKNIQYFGAGTRLSVL.